Below, one T cell receptor (beta chain) is given with its context. This record belongs to a study of blood T cell repertoires in COVID-19. Profiling relied on immunoSEQ multiplex PCR, and the TCRdb table lists in-frame clones only, not all of them. This table has 270,000 or so clones, approximately 86% appearing once. Germline loops: CDR1 MGHDK, CDR2 SYGVNS. The V and J ends lost 7 bases and 3 bases respectively, with 6 bases between them. The CDR3 runs 11 residues. This TCR derives from a man aged 40-55 years with active or convalescent COVID-19. Sequences were obtained from peripheral blood. This chain connects TRBV25-1 to TRBJ1-2; D gene unclear. DNA for the CDR3: TGTGCCAGCACCGGGTACTATGGCTACACCTTC. Protein: CASTGYYGYTF.